This TCR beta chain was captured in a study of cytomegalovirus exposure and HLA in healthy donors. PCR amplification relied on 60 Vbeta primers (plus 13 Jbeta primers). Repertoires were generated with immunoSEQ multiplex PCR, while TCRdb's copy carries only in-frame clones and drops some. The data hold 100,000 to 120,000 clones, with just over 75% observed a single time. Trimming took 3 bases from V and 7 from J; bases not matched to a gene: 5. The CDR3 contains 16 residues. CDR1 and CDR2 (germline): MRHNA, SNTAGT. The clonotype was recovered from a man aged 25-40 years in good health and CMV-seropositive. The chain recombines TRBV6-4 with TRBJ2-1; the match to TRBD2 covers 14 bases. Specimen: PBMCs. CDR3 loop: CASSETSGGAWNEQFF. The CDR3 DNA follows: TGTGCCAGCAGTGAGACTAGCGGGGGGGCCTGGAATGAGCAGTTCTTC.